These 12 T cell receptor beta chains share one sample of origin, sequenced in a study of cytomegalovirus exposure and HLA in healthy donors. The PCR contained 60 Vbeta and 13 Jbeta primers. Only in-frame clones appear in the TCRdb table, and some are missing; sequencing was by immunoSEQ multiplex PCR. This sample's table has just over 50,000 clones. Material: PBMCs. The receptor set was obtained from a woman in her sixties in good health and CMV-seropositive.

V gene TRBV15 combines with J gene TRBJ1-2; 7 bases line up with TRBD1. The CDR3 covers 16 residues. Germline V gene sequence: CDR1 LNHNV, CDR2 YYDKDF (reference sequence). V dropped 0 bases and J dropped 4; count of bases not matched to a gene: 8. This CDR3 is CATSRDQQAGGYGYTF. In DNA form, the CDR3 reads TGTGCCACCAGCAGAGATCAACAGGCAGGGGGCTATGGCTACACCTTC. Together with reference TRBV15 and TRBJ1-2, the CDR3 gives the full variable domain: DAMVIQNPRYQVTQFGKPVTLSCSQTLNHNVMYWYQQKSSQAPKLLFHYYDKDFNNEADTPDNFQSRRPNTSFCFLDIRSPGLGDTAMYLCATSRDQQAGGYGYTFGSGTRLTVV.

This chain connects TRBV10-1 to TRBJ2-7; the D gene is possibly TRBD1 (6 bases). Deletions cut 11 bases from V and 0 bases from J, with 14 bases between. This CDR3 region has 13 residues. Germline-derived CDR1 and CDR2 are WNHNN and SYGVQD (reference sequence). In DNA, the CDR3 is TGCGCCCGGTCCACAGGGATCTCCTACGAGCAGTACTTC. Encoded protein: CARSTGISYEQYF.

This sequence joins TRBV27 and TRBJ1-2; D is possibly TRBD1 (5 bases). The CDR3 loop spans 14 amino acids. V lost 0 bases and J lost 7, with 12 bases in between. The germline V gene encodes CDR1 MNHEY and CDR2 SMNVEV (reference sequence). CDR3 protein: CASSLSGHRSGYTF. The CDR3 DNA sequence: TGTGCCAGCAGTTTATCAGGGCACAGGTCTGGCTACACCTTC.

The chain combines TRBV18 with TRBJ2-5; D gene uncertain. V lost 3 bases and J 1 base, leaving 6 bases between the germline ends. The germline CDR1 and CDR2 sequences are KGHSH and LQKENI. The CDR3 is 13 residues long. CDR3 DNA sequence: TGTGCCAGCTCACCGAACAGCCAAGAGACCCAGTACTTC. This translates into CASSPNSQETQYF.

V and J are TRBV6-5 and TRBJ2-1; D uncertain. Germline values: CDR1 MNHEY, CDR2 SVGAGI. V was shortened by 0 bases and J by 6 bases, with 12 bases between the two germline ends. CDR3 size: 15 residues. The CDR3, as DNA: TGTGCCAGCAGTTACTCCTCTCCTCGGAGCAATGAGCAGTTCTTC. It codes for CASSYSSPRSNEQFF.

J is TRBJ1-5 and V is TRBV19, with 12 bases matching TRBD1. This CDR3 has 18 residues. In germline, CDR1 is LNHDA, CDR2 SQIVND (reference sequence). Trimming at V came to 4 bases and at J to 2 bases, leaving 9 bases not matched to a gene. CDR3 loop: CASSRGQGANKGNQPQHF. CDR3 coding DNA: TGTGCCAGTAGTAGGGGACAGGGGGCGAACAAGGGCAATCAGCCCCAGCATTTT.

The chain couples TRBV5-1 to TRBJ2-5; TRBD1 might be the D (6 bases). CDR3 length: 14 amino acids. Per germline, CDR1 SGHRS and CDR2 YFSETQ. With 2 bases removed from V and 1 base from J, the gap between germline ends came to 9 bases. The CDR3 DNA reads TGCGCCAGCAGCTTCGGACAGCTCCAAGAGACCCAGTACTTC. Translation: CASSFGQLQETQYF.

Note on this clone: The same CDR3 is also encoded by other DNA sequences in this sample. The chain recombines TRBV5-1 with TRBJ1-2; 11 nucleotides align to TRBD1. V was pared by 4 bases and J by 4 bases, with 6 bases of the junction left unmatched. Germline V gives CDR1 SGHRS, CDR2 YFSETQ. CDR3 length equals 15 residues. CDR3 nucleotides: TGCGCCAGCAGCCAAGGACAGGGGGCACCCTATGGCTACACCTTC. It translates to CASSQGQGAPYGYTF. The variable domain in full, completed from reference TRBV5-1 and TRBJ1-2, reads KAGVTQTPRYLIKTRGQQVTLSCSPISGHRSVSWYQQTPGQGLQFLFEYFSETQRNKGNFPGRFSGRQFSNSRSEMNVSTLELGDSALYLCASSQGQGAPYGYTFGSGTRLTVV.

V usage is TRBV6-5 and J usage is TRBJ1-2; no reliable D call. Per germline, CDR1 MNHEY and CDR2 SVGAGI. V dropped 2 bases and J dropped 4 bases, with 8 bases sitting between them. The CDR3 totals 13 residues. The DNA for the CDR3 is TGTGCCAGCAGTTACCCTACGGGCTATGGCTACACCTTC. Protein sequence: CASSYPTGYGYTF.

J is TRBJ2-7 and V is TRBV28; the match to TRBD1 covers 7 bases. Germline trimming cut 5 bases from V and 1 base from J; bases unmatched to any gene: 5. Per germline, CDR1 MDHEN and CDR2 SYDVKM. The CDR3 has 14 amino acids. The CDR3: CASSTGARSYEQYF. The DNA for the CDR3 is TGTGCCAGCAGTACAGGGGCCAGATCCTACGAGCAGTACTTC.

CDR3 region: CASSTQQGPNSPLHF. The CDR3 nucleotides are TGTGCCAGCAGTACGCAACAGGGACCAAATTCACCCCTCCACTTT. This chain connects TRBV27 to TRBJ1-6, with D maybe TRBD1 (6 bases). This CDR3 contains 15 residues. Germline values: CDR1 MNHEY, CDR2 SMNVEV (reference sequence). Trimming took 5 bases from V and 7 from J, leaving 15 bases between them.

V is TRBV7-2 and J is TRBJ2-7; 10 nucleotides match TRBD1. Germline assignment: CDR1 SGHTA and CDR2 FQGNSA. The CDR3 consists of 15 residues. Trimming cost V 2 bases and J 4 bases; bases outside gene matches: 5. The DNA for the CDR3 is TGTGCCAGCAGCTTAAAGGGACAGGGGCCTTACGAGCAGTACTTC. Translating gives CASSLKGQGPYEQYF.